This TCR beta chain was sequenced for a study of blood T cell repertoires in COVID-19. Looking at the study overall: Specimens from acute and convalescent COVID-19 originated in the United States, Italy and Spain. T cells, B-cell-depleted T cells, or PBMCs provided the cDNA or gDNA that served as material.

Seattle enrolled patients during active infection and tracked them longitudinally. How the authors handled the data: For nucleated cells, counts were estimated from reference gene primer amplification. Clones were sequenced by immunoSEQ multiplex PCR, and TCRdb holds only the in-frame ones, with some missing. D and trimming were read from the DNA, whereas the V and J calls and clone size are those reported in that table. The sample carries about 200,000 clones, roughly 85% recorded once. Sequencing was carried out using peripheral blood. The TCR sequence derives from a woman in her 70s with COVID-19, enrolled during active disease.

The CDR3 is CASSRPGQGNEQFF. The CDR3 coding sequence is TGCGCCAGCAGTAGGCCAGGACAAGGAAATGAGCAGTTCTTC. The V gene is TRBV4-3, the J gene TRBJ2-1; D possibly corresponds to TRBD1 (5 bases). The CDR3 runs to 14 residues. The germline gives CDR1 LGHNA, CDR2 YSLEER. V was cut by 6 bases and J by 7 bases, with 16 bases left in between.